This entry is about one T cell receptor (beta chain). There is no known antigen for this receptor. No quality values exist for individual bases; no much larger clone is one base distant. Library preparation employed PCR. The run used an Illumina HiSeq 2500. Unique molecular identifiers were incorporated into TCR beta cDNA libraries to reduce PCR and sequencing biases. Some 500,000 cDNA molecules were obtained per 1 to 10 million input T cells, so each molecule approximated one T cell. Patient libraries were prepared and sequenced with the same protocol used for the earlier healthy control dataset. Within a given batch, samples were prepared together, multiplexed and sequenced on the same HiSeq lane. The paper's data handling went like this. Raw barcoded reads were processed with MIGEC, and single-read molecular identifier groups were discarded before consensus assembly and CDR3 extraction. VDJtools was used for post-analysis of the clonotype tables, and diversity was normalized by down-sampling every dataset to the size of the smallest sample. To correct batch-related cross-sample contamination, repertoire overlap clustering matched CDR3 amino acid sequences but not nucleotide sequences. The raw public reads went through TCRdb reprocessing: fastp at Q25, MiXCR clone calling, in-frame beta chains kept. Records with the same CDR3 protein are collapsed into one entry carrying the most frequent genes and DNA. TCRdb, not the original authors, processed these V and J calls. The sample table holds hundreds of thousands of distinct CDR3 sequences, of which 55% to 60% were seen once. Of the sample, 11% falls within the top ten clones.

This sample was taken from a study of post-analysis software for immune sequencing data (dated by TCRdb to about 2015). Background on the whole study: Disease courses on record covered relapsing-remitting, secondary progressive and progressive-relapsing multiple sclerosis, though some patients had no subtype annotation. The multiple sclerosis patient repertoires were compared with about a dozen previously published healthy control repertoires from donors aged about 6 to 26 years. A subset of samples was prepared in parallel using single-end sample barcoding, then pooled and co-amplified after Illumina adapter ligation. What the work shows at the level of the full study, not this receptor alone: Normalized Chao1 diversity was significantly lower in multiple sclerosis patients than controls, suggesting substantial peripheral T-cell clonal expansion. Patients showed significantly higher frequencies than controls for a few TRBV segments, among them TRBV5-6, TRBV5-1 and TRBV20-1. The multiple sclerosis patient group was slightly younger than the control group. Direct clustering with F measure revealed strong co-clustering of samples prepared in the same batch, which led to a batch-effect correction.

The germline V gene yields SGDLS for CDR1 and YYNGEE for CDR2. After removal of 2 bases from V and 4 bases from J, the junction retains 8 bases not matched to a gene. The CDR3 runs 17 residues from the cysteine to the phenylalanine. Solely the CDR3 DNA is kept, with 51 bases framed from the first base. To demonstrate the VDJtools post-analysis software, TCR beta repertoires were profiled from the peripheral blood of 10 to 15 young patients with multiple sclerosis. Multiple sclerosis patients were children and adolescents aged about 6 to 16 years. The sample comprised blood. The TCR originated in a girl aged 2-10 years with multiple sclerosis. The chain couples TRBV9 to TRBJ2-3; 12 bases in between match TRBD2. The sequenced DNA: TGTGCCAGCAGCGTTCTCCCTAGCGGGGGGGTGGCAGATACGCAGTATTTT. Translated, it reads CASSVLPSGGVADTQYF.